Listed here is a single T cell receptor (beta chain). Its antigen is undetermined. This entry is derived from a study of shared clonotypes between healthy human individuals. With 0 bases removed from V and 8 bases from J, the gap between germline ends came to 8 bases. This CDR3 is 14 amino acids long. The germline CDR1 and CDR2 sequences are MGHRA and YSYEKL. Findings and caveats of the study: Relative to clonotypes present in all four donors, those not shared had lower generation probabilities.

Method: immunoSEQ multiplex PCR; TCRdb's copy keeps in-frame clones and lacks some. Among about 980,000 clones listed, more than 75% were seen once. This TCR was recovered from a man aged 18 to 29 in good health. V is TRBV4-1 and J is TRBJ1-6; TRBD1 is a possible D gene (5 bases). The sample consisted of memory CD4+ T cells sorted from blood. As to subset: CD45RA-negative fraction. As DNA, the CDR3 is TGCGCCAGCAGCCAAGAGGGGACCTATTCACCCCTCCACTTT. As protein: CASSQEGTYSPLHF.